A selection of T cell receptor beta chains follows, all from one sample in a study of shared clonotypes between healthy human individuals. Only in-frame clones appear in the TCRdb table, and some are missing; sequencing was by immunoSEQ multiplex PCR. The sample consists of 950,000 to 1,100,000 clones, approximately 78% of them appearing once. The sample taken for sequencing was memory CD4+ T cells from PBMCs. The receptors were sampled from a man younger than 30 in good health. Some clones in this sample may be carry-over from other donors' samples. Both conserved end residues are part of each CDR3. A D gene is named only where the DNA matches it firmly. Only part of the rows carry a size: once, few, many, or a class if the clone is expanded.

size | D | J | V | CDR3 | DNA
. | TRBD2 | TRBJ2-5 | TRBV4-1 | CASSLHSGKETQYF | TGCGCCAGCAGCTTGCATAGCGGGAAAGAGACCCAGTACTTC
once | . | TRBJ2-7 | TRBV13 | CASSSYAGGAVGEQYF | TGTGCCAGCAGCTCGTACGCCGGGGGCGCGGTGGGCGAGCAGTACTTC
. | . | TRBJ2-2 | TRBV15 | CATGRSPTNTGELFF | TGTGCCACCGGCAGGAGCCCTACGAACACCGGGGAGCTGTTTTTT
once | . | TRBJ1-2 | TRBV11-2 | CASSLGPGQQYGYTF | TGTGCCAGCAGCTTAGGCCCCGGACAGCAATATGGCTACACCTTC
. | TRBD1 | TRBJ1-3 | TRBV23-1 | CASSRDRNSGNTIYF | TGCGCCAGCAGTCGGGACAGGAACTCTGGAAACACCATATATTTT
. | . | TRBJ2-2 | TRBV5-5 | CASSTGRVNTGELFF | TGTGCCAGCAGCACAGGCCGGGTTAACACCGGGGAGCTGTTTTTT
. | . | TRBJ2-7 | TRBV5-1 | CASSPQVGGAYEQYF | TGCGCCAGCAGCCCACAGGTCGGGGGAGCCTACGAGCAGTACTTC
. | TRBD1 | TRBJ2-6 | TRBV18 | CASSPFQGDGANVLTF | TGTGCCAGCTCACCTTTTCAGGGGGACGGGGCCAACGTCCTGACTTTC
. | TRBD1 | TRBJ2-3 | TRBV5-4 | CASSRQGVRTDTQYF | TGTGCCAGCAGCCGACAGGGTGTTAGGACAGATACGCAGTATTTT
. | . | TRBJ1-6 | TRBV27 | CASSLRPDWGSYNSPLHF | TGTGCCAGCAGCTTACGACCCGATTGGGGGTCCTATAATTCACCCCTCCACTTT
. | TRBD1 | TRBJ2-3 | TRBV6-5 | CASSRTPQGSDTQYF | TGTGCCAGCAGTAGAACCCCACAGGGGTCAGATACGCAGTATTTT
. | TRBD2 | TRBJ2-1 | TRBV19 | CASKTTSGTYNEQFF | TGTGCCAGTAAAACGACTAGCGGGACCTACAATGAGCAGTTCTTC
. | . | TRBJ1-2 | TRBV4-2 | CASSQPGLINYGYTF | TGTGCCAGCAGCCAACCGGGCTTAATTAACTATGGCTACACCTTC
. | . | TRBJ2-4 | TRBV28 | CASSFRAKNIQYF | TGTGCCAGCAGTTTCAGGGCCAAAAACATTCAGTACTTC
. | TRBD1 | TRBJ2-7 | TRBV10-1 | CASSNGTAAYEQYF | TGCGCCAGCAGTAACGGGACAGCTGCGTACGAGCAGTACTTC
. | TRBD1 | TRBJ1-1 | TRBV11-1 | CASSIGALGQGARNTEAFF | TGTGCCAGCAGCATAGGAGCCCTCGGACAGGGGGCACGGAACACTGAAGCTTTCTTT
few | . | TRBJ1-5 | TRBV4-2 | CASSQEVRTNQPQHF | TGTGCCAGCAGCCAAGAGGTCAGGACAAATCAGCCCCAGCATTTT
. | . | TRBJ2-7 | TRBV7-9 | CASSFRGGGEQYF | TGTGCCAGCAGCTTTCGGGGAGGAGGCGAGCAGTACTTC
. | . | TRBJ2-5 | TRBV6-5 | CASQRAGVAVETQYF | TGTGCCAGCCAACGGGCAGGGGTTGCGGTAGAGACCCAGTACTTC
once | TRBD1 | TRBJ1-2 | TRBV28 | CASCSFTGTGANGYTF | TGTGCCAGCTGCTCATTCACCGGGACAGGGGCTAATGGCTACACCTTC
. | TRBD2 | TRBJ2-5 | TRBV4-2 | CASSPLAGDAKTQYF | TGTGCCAGCAGCCCGCTAGCGGGAGACGCGAAGACCCAGTACTTC
. | TRBD1 | TRBJ1-2 | TRBV28 | CASLNRDSYGYTF | TGTGCCAGCCTAAACCGGGACAGCTATGGCTACACCTTC
few | . | TRBJ2-5 | TRBV6-1 | CASSGLGAETQYF | TGTGCCAGCAGTGGGTTGGGGGCGGAGACCCAGTACTTC
. | . | TRBJ1-1 | TRBV7-8 | CASSSAPKGVGTEAFF | TGTGCCAGCAGCTCCGCACCCAAGGGGGTAGGCACTGAAGCTTTCTTT
. | TRBD2 | TRBJ2-7 | TRBV5-5 | CASRLGEGKQYF | TGTGCCAGCCGACTAGGGGAGGGTAAGCAGTACTTC
. | TRBD2 | TRBJ2-1 | TRBV29-1 | CSVEAASGRAGEQFF | TGCAGCGTTGAAGCGGCTAGCGGGAGGGCTGGGGAGCAGTTCTTC
few | . | TRBJ2-7 | TRBV5-1 | CASSFSGTSSYEQYF | TGCGCCAGCAGCTTCTCCGGGACAAGCTCCTACGAGCAGTACTTC
. | . | TRBJ2-3 | TRBV19 | CASSRLTSTDTQYF | TGTGCCAGTAGTCGGCTCACTAGCACAGATACGCAGTATTTT
. | . | TRBJ1-5 | TRBV11-3 | CASRTGHLGGQPQHF | TGTGCCAGCAGAACGGGACACCTTGGGGGTCAGCCCCAGCATTTT
. | . | TRBJ1-1 | TRBV6-1 | CASTGETEAFF | TGTGCCAGCACAGGGGAGACTGAAGCTTTCTTT
. | TRBD1 | TRBJ1-1 | TRBV6-5 | CASSYWGQSTEAFF | TGTGCCAGCAGTTACTGGGGACAGAGCACTGAAGCTTTCTTT
. | TRBD2 | TRBJ2-1 | TRBV30 | CAWSVSGSGGYNEQFF | TGTGCCTGGAGTGTTAGCGGGAGCGGGGGATACAATGAGCAGTTCTTC
. | . | TRBJ2-1 | TRBV7-6 | CASSLAVGGEFF | TGTGCCAGCAGCTTAGCTGTGGGTGGGGAGTTCTTC
. | . | TRBJ2-1 | TRBV15 | CASQRRSYNEQFF | TGTGCCAGTCAACGGAGGTCCTACAATGAGCAGTTCTTC
. | . | TRBJ1-1 | TRBV28 | CASSPGGGGTEAFF | TGTGCCAGCAGCCCCGGTGGGGGGGGGACTGAAGCTTTCTTT
. | . | TRBJ2-5 | TRBV6-1 | CASSEVRKETQYF | TGTGCCAGCAGTGAAGTCCGGAAAGAGACCCAGTACTTC
. | TRBD1 | TRBJ2-7 | TRBV19 | CASSTRQGTGTISKYF | TGTGCCAGTAGTACCCGACAGGGTACTGGTACGATTTCGAAGTACTTC
. | . | TRBJ1-2 | TRBV28 | CASSLFRTAALGYTF | TGTGCCAGCAGTTTATTCCGGACAGCCGCTCTTGGCTACACCTTC
few | . | TRBJ2-7 | TRBV27 | CASGPRVAPSSYEQYF | TGTGCCAGCGGCCCCCGGGTAGCGCCGAGCTCCTACGAGCAGTACTTC
. | TRBD2 | TRBJ2-2 | TRBV7-8 | CASSLVGGSRTGELFF | TGTGCCAGCAGCTTAGTGGGCGGGAGTCGTACCGGGGAGCTGTTTTTT
. | . | TRBJ2-3 | TRBV11-2 | CASSLGQRDTQYF | TGTGCCAGCAGCTTAGGTCAGCGAGATACGCAGTATTTT
. | . | TRBJ1-5 | TRBV7-9 | CASSLEPSNQPQHF | TGTGCCAGCAGCTTAGAACCCAGCAATCAGCCCCAGCATTTT
. | . | TRBJ1-2 | TRBV2 | CASRRQGVVAGYTF | TGTGCCAGCAGGCGGCAGGGAGTGGTAGCTGGCTACACCTTC
. | . | TRBJ2-7 | TRBV6-1 | CASRAERSSEQYF | TGTGCCAGCAGGGCAGAACGATCGAGCGAGCAGTACTTC